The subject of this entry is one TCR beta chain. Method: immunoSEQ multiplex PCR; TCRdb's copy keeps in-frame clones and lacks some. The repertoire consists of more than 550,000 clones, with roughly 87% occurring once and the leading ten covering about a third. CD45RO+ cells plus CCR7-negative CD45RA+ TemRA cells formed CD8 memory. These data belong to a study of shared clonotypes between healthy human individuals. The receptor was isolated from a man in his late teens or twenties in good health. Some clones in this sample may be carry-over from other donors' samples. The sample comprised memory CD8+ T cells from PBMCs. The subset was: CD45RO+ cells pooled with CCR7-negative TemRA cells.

CDR3 nucleotide sequence: TGTGCCAGCAGCTCGCGGACTAGCGGTCCTACGCAGTATTTT. Amino acid sequence: CASSSRTSGPTQYF. The chain links TRBV11-3 to TRBJ2-3; 10 bases fit TRBD2. Germline assignment: CDR1 SGHNT and CDR2 YENEEA. V gave up 4 bases and J gave up 8 bases; unmatched junction bases: 6. CDR3 size: 14 residues.